Listed below are T cell receptor beta chains from one sample, sequenced in a study of blood T cell repertoires in COVID-19. Libraries were prepared by immunoSEQ multiplex PCR; TCRdb keeps only in-frame clonotypes and omits some of them. The table shows 380,000 or so clones, with around 89% occurring only once. The sequencing input was peripheral blood. The receptors were gathered from a man between 40 and 49 years old with acute or convalescent COVID-19. The CDR3 runs from the conserved cysteine through the conserved F or W.

j_call,v_call,cdr3_aa
TRBJ1-5,TRBV9,CASSVGSGSNQPQHF
TRBJ1-1,TRBV18,CASSDTRDTEAFF
TRBJ1-2,TRBV27,CASSYYGTGPYGYTF
TRBJ2-5,TRBV5-4,CASSLAAASGAETQYF
TRBJ2-3,TRBV5-6,CASSLGADTDTQYF
TRBJ2-2,TRBV5-4,CASSPREAINTGELFF
TRBJ1-2,TRBV9,CASSVGRAGADGYTF
TRBJ1-1,TRBV28,CATWRQITMNTEAFF
TRBJ2-1,TRBV28,CASLYNEQFF
TRBJ2-1,TRBV5-1,CASSLLREEWNEQFF
TRBJ2-1,TRBV3-1/TRBV3-2,CASSLRDFYNEQFF
TRBJ2-1,TRBV11-2,CASSFYYGGRDEQFF
TRBJ1-2,TRBV7-9,CASSNEFGQGESYTF
TRBJ1-2,TRBV15,CATSIPLDGNYGYTF
TRBJ1-5,TRBV19,CASTQGAQPQHF
TRBJ1-6,TRBV12-3/TRBV12-4,CASSLLSSPLHF
TRBJ1-2,TRBV9,CASSVSNAVRYTF
TRBJ2-2,TRBV5-6,CASSFQGATVAGELFF
TRBJ2-1,TRBV7-9,CASSTTGGVDGNEQFF
TRBJ1-1,TRBV29-1,CSARTGGNTEAFF
TRBJ2-3,TRBV27,CASSTRTTTGTFTDTQYF
TRBJ1-6,TRBV27,CASSGTGGASSPLHF
TRBJ2-2,TRBV19,CASSEQPNTGELFF
TRBJ2-3,TRBV30,CAWSKGGADTQYF
TRBJ2-1,TRBV7-3,CASSFLAGDYNEQFF
TRBJ1-5,TRBV7-8,CASSLGTGESNQPQHF
TRBJ2-7,TRBV6-5,CASSRQVPSSYEQYF
TRBJ2-1,TRBV3-1/TRBV3-2,CASSQGLAGGRRRVHNEQFF
TRBJ2-5,TRBV18,CASSPERGGLGTQYF
TRBJ2-7,TRBV18,CASSPTSGGTYEQYF
TRBJ1-3,TRBV5-1,CASSLGTGAGNTIYF
TRBJ2-4,TRBV7-2,CASSLGQGVVKNIQYF
TRBJ2-7,TRBV12-3/TRBV12-4,CASRGQWDEQYF
TRBJ2-1,TRBV4-3,CASSQGGSNNEQFF